These 31 T cell receptor beta chains were all obtained from the same sample, sequenced in a study of shared clonotypes between healthy human individuals. Profiled with immunoSEQ multiplex PCR; TCRdb holds only in-frame clones, not every one. The sample has about 360,000 clones, less than 85% seen once. Sample: memory CD4+ T cells sorted from blood. Subset in this sample: CD45RA-negative fraction. These receptor sequences come from a man aged 30-40 years in good health.

This chain uses TRBV5-4 with TRBJ2-3; D is uncertain. Trimming shortened V by 0 bases and J by 0 bases, and 2 bases separated the two germline ends. The CDR3 covers 13 residues. Germline values: CDR1 SGHNT, CDR2 YYREEE (reference sequence). CDR3 in amino acids: CASSLDSTDTQYF. CDR3 sequence (DNA): TGTGCCAGCAGCTTGGACAGCACAGATACGCAGTATTTT.

The rearrangement uses TRBV6-1 and TRBJ1-2; maybe TRBD1 (5 bases). V lost 6 bases to trimming and J lost 2 bases, with 10 bases between them. The CDR3 totals 13 residues. Germline-derived CDR1 and CDR2 are MNHNS and SASEGT. As DNA, the CDR3 is TGTGCCAGCAGCTTAGACAGCAACTATGGCTACACCTTC. It encodes CASSLDSNYGYTF.

The CDR3 is CASGLPGGSSYNEQFF. The CDR3 DNA reads as TGTGCCAGCGGCCTTCCGGGCGGTAGCTCCTACAATGAGCAGTTCTTC. The chain is built from TRBV27 and TRBJ2-1; unclear D gene. Trimming pared 8 bases from V and 0 bases from J, leaving 17 bases between. From germline, CDR1 is MNHEY and CDR2 SMNVEV (reference sequence). The CDR3 has 16 amino acids.

V gene TRBV10-3 combines with J gene TRBJ1-1; the D is unclear. V dropped 4 bases and J dropped 6 bases, with 18 bases sitting between them. This CDR3 spans 15 amino acids. Per the germline V gene, CDR1 is ENHRY and CDR2 is SYGVKD. The CDR3 DNA reads TGTGCCATCAGTGTCACTCTGAGGCCTCCCCCTGAAGCTTTCTTT. This codes for CAISVTLRPPPEAFF.

A single count supports this clone. The chain's CDR3 is CAISPTGGFASYEQYF. The CDR3 DNA is TGTGCCATCAGTCCCACGGGGGGTTTTGCCAGCTACGAGCAGTACTTC. V usage is TRBV10-3 and J usage is TRBJ2-7, with 7 bases that match TRBD2. The V segment lost 5 bases and the J segment 3 bases; nucleotides outside the gene matches: 13. The CDR3 loop spans 16 amino acids. Germline V gene sequence: CDR1 ENHRY, CDR2 SYGVKD.

V is TRBV18 and J is TRBJ1-5, with 8 bases matching TRBD1. V trimming: 6 bases; J trimming: 7 bases; junction bases outside the gene matches: 8. The CDR3 has 14 amino acids. Germline V gene lookup returns CDR1 KGHSH and CDR2 LQKENI. The CDR3 region has the DNA TGTGCCAGCTCTCAACAGGGGGTCGGGCAGCCCCAGCATTTT. It yields the protein CASSQQGVGQPQHF.

This chain joins TRBV4-1 and TRBJ2-6, with D hard to call. CDR1 and CDR2 (germline): MGHRA, YSYEKL. Trimming stripped 0 bases from V and 0 bases from J, with 9 bases between. This CDR3 is built from 17 residues. CDR3 region: CASSQDPPLSGANVLTF. The CDR3, as DNA: TGCGCCAGCAGCCAAGATCCCCCACTCTCTGGGGCCAACGTCCTGACTTTC.

This clone was picked up a small number of times. The chain couples TRBV11-1 to TRBJ2-3; TRBD2 matches at 14 bases. The junction had 5 bases not matched to a gene; V was cut back by 5 bases and J by 10 bases. Germline CDR1 reads SGHAT; CDR2 reads FQDESV (reference sequence). CDR3 length: 14 residues. CDR3 nucleotides: TGTGCCAGCAGCCACGGGACTAGCGGGAGAGCGCAGTATTTT. As protein: CASSHGTSGRAQYF.

This chain links TRBV10-3 with TRBJ2-7; 9 nucleotides align to TRBD2. CDR1 and CDR2 from the germline V gene are ENHRY and SYGVKD. V was pared by 0 bases and J by 2 bases, with 8 bases of the junction left unmatched. The CDR3 is made up of 17 amino acids. The CDR3 DNA reads TGTGCCATCAGTGAGTCGGGGTCTGCTAGCGGGACCTACGAGCAGTACTTC. As protein: CAISESGSASGTYEQYF.

This chain links TRBV2 with TRBJ2-1; 8 nucleotides align to TRBD2. The V and J ends lost 6 bases and 12 bases, in that order; junction bases with no gene match: 13. Looked up from germline, CDR1 is SNHLY and CDR2 is FYNNEI. This CDR3 is built from 14 residues. The CDR3 sequence is CASRGGLGKARQFF. The CDR3 DNA is TGTGCCAGCAGGGGGGGACTAGGGAAGGCGCGGCAGTTCTTC. The full variable domain, its missing parts supplied by reference TRBV2 and TRBJ2-1, is EPEVTQTPSHQVTQMGQEVILRCVPISNHLYFYWYRQILGQKVEFLVSFYNNEISEKSEIFDDQFSVERPDGSNFTLKIRSTKLEDSAMYFCASRGGLGKARQFFGPGTRLTVL.

This rearrangement joins TRBV15 to TRBJ2-5; tentative D call: TRBD2 (5 bases). Germline V gives CDR1 LNHNV, CDR2 YYDKDF (reference sequence). V was cut by 8 bases and J by 7 bases, with 20 bases left in between. CDR3 length: 14 amino acids. Here the CDR3 DNA reads TGTGCCACCGGTGGCGGGTCAGGTAAAGTGACCCAGTACTTC. It codes for CATGGGSGKVTQYF.

CDR3: CASSLLAGTGDTGELFF. CDR3 DNA: TGTGCCAGCAGCTTACTCGCCGGGACAGGGGACACCGGGGAGCTGTTTTTT. The chain carries TRBV7-8 and TRBJ2-2; 10 bases align to TRBD1. The CDR3 contains 17 residues. CDR1 SGHVS and CDR2 FQNEAQ come from the germline V gene. Unmatched junction bases numbered 6, after V lost 2 bases and J lost 3 bases.

Note on this clone: Other DNA sequences in this specimen translate into the identical CDR3. V usage is TRBV28 and J usage is TRBJ1-3, with D hard to call. The germline gives CDR1 MDHEN, CDR2 SYDVKM. The V end lost 8 bases, the J end lost 4 bases, and 6 bases lay between the germline ends. The CDR3 runs to 11 residues. The CDR3 DNA reads as TGTGCCAGCTCCCTAGGAAACACCATATATTTT. It yields the protein CASSLGNTIYF.

This clone was counted once. At one end the junction does not follow the germline gene, possibly because of a read error. The chain has TRBV7-7 and TRBJ2-1; TRBD1 might be the D (5 bases). Germline CDR1 and CDR2: SSHAT and FNYEAQ (reference sequence). The CDR3 is 15 amino acids. As DNA, the CDR3 is TGTGCTAGCAGCTTAGGTGCAGGGAACTACAATGAGCAGTTCTTC. This translates into CASSLGAGNYNEQFF.

This clone was counted once. In DNA, the CDR3 is TGCGCCAGCAGCCAAGAGGGGACTAGCTCAGATACGCAGTATTTT. As protein: CASSQEGTSSDTQYF. This rearrangement joins TRBV4-3 to TRBJ2-3, with 9 positions matching TRBD2. The CDR3 is made up of 15 amino acids. Germline values: CDR1 LGHNA, CDR2 YSLEER. The trim removed 0 bases at V and 4 bases at J, leaving 2 bases unmatched.

The chain joins TRBV7-6 to TRBJ2-7; a weak D match, TRBD2 (7 bases). CDR1 is SGHVS and CDR2 is FNYEAQ in the germline V gene. The CDR3 totals 16 residues. The V and J ends lost 4 bases and 4 bases respectively, with 20 bases between them. CDR3 in amino acids: CASSSRRSGGQYEQYF. The CDR3 nucleotides are TGTGCCAGCAGCTCCCGCCGATCGGGGGGACAATACGAGCAGTACTTC.

V usage is TRBV10-3 and J usage is TRBJ2-5, with 9 bases matching TRBD2. Germline V gene data show CDR1 as ENHRY and CDR2 as SYGVKD. Trimming at V came to 6 bases and at J to 6 bases, leaving 8 bases not matched to a gene. This CDR3 has 14 residues. CDR3 nucleotide sequence: TGTGCCATCAGCGAGGGACTAGCTCTGAAGACCCAGTACTTC. As protein: CAISEGLALKTQYF.

This clone was seen a few times. The chain combines TRBV7-2 with TRBJ2-5; tentatively, D is TRBD1 (5 bases). Germline CDR1 and CDR2: SGHTA and FQGNSA. The germline V and J ends were trimmed by 7 bases and 5 bases, with 17 bases remaining between them. The CDR3 has 14 amino acids. The CDR3 DNA reads as TGTGCCAGCAAAAGCGCAGGGCACGGGGAGACCCAGTACTTC. Protein sequence: CASKSAGHGETQYF.

The chain recombines TRBV5-5 with TRBJ2-3; no clear D gene. V shed 2 bases and J shed 2 bases, with 3 bases lying between them. The germline gives CDR1 SGHKS, CDR2 YYEKEE (reference sequence). The CDR3 has 12 amino acids. CDR3: CASSFATDTQYF. CDR3 bases: TGTGCCAGCAGCTTCGCCACAGATACGCAGTATTTT.

The chain couples TRBV5-6 to TRBJ2-7; TRBD1 agrees at 10 bases. Germline V gene data show CDR1 as SGHDT and CDR2 as YYEEEE. This CDR3 has 16 amino acids. V dropped 2 bases and J dropped 4; count of bases not matched to a gene: 9. DNA of the CDR3: TGTGCCAGCAGCTTATTGGGACAGGGGTCTAAGTACGAGCAGTACTTC. This codes for CASSLLGQGSKYEQYF.

The chain couples TRBV6-1 to TRBJ2-2, with 9 nucleotides matching TRBD1. Germline loops: CDR1 MNHNS, CDR2 SASEGT. With 6 bases clipped from V and 4 bases from J, the junction kept 6 bases outside the gene matches. The CDR3 length is 15 residues. The CDR3: CASSWDRASTGELFF. CDR3 in DNA: TGTGCCAGCAGCTGGGACAGGGCGAGCACCGGGGAGCTGTTTTTT.

This clone came up a few times. The gene calls are TRBV27 and TRBJ1-2, with D possibly matching TRBD1 (6 bases). V was shortened by 4 bases and J by 8 bases, with 14 bases between the two germline ends. Per germline, CDR1 MNHEY and CDR2 SMNVEV (reference sequence). The CDR3 has 13 residues. For the CDR3, the DNA is TGTGCCAGCAGTTCAAGACGGGGGGCCGGCTACACCTTC. Protein: CASSSRRGAGYTF.

The chain links TRBV6-1 to TRBJ1-1; perhaps TRBD1 as D (5 bases). Trimming shortened V by 4 bases and J by 3 bases, and 12 bases separated the two germline ends. CDR3 length: 14 residues. Per the germline V gene, CDR1 is MNHNS and CDR2 is SASEGT. The CDR3 bases are TGTGCCAGCAGTGGTCGGGGGTGGTACACTGAAGCTTTCTTT. It specifies CASSGRGWYTEAFF.

In this sample, this clone turned up once. J is TRBJ2-1 and V is TRBV6-4, with TRBD1 matching over 11 bases. Germline V CDR1 and CDR2: MRHNA, SNTAGT. With 4 bases clipped from V and 3 bases from J, the junction kept 5 bases outside the gene matches. The CDR3 sequence is 16 residues long. The CDR3 sequence: CASSGTGTGGYNEQFF. The CDR3 nucleotides read TGTGCCAGCAGTGGGACCGGGACAGGGGGCTACAATGAGCAGTTCTTC.

The genes are TRBV2 and TRBJ2-5; D is uncertain. The DNA end is a closer match to TRBJ2-7, so the J assignment may be wrong. CDR1 and CDR2 from the germline V gene are SNHLY and FYNNEI. The CDR3 is 14 amino acids. The CDR3 loop reads CASSLAVTHYEQYF. The DNA of the CDR3 is TGTGCCAGCAGTCTGGCCGTAACCCACTACGAGCAGTACTTC.

There are a few counts of this clone. The gene calls are TRBV7-9 and TRBJ1-6; D uncertain. The CDR3 loop spans 13 amino acids. Trimming shortened V by 1 base and J by 13 bases, and 11 bases separated the two germline ends. CDR1 SEHNR and CDR2 FQNEAQ come from the germline V gene (reference sequence). Written as DNA, the CDR3 is TGTGCCAGCAGCTTAGATGCGGGCTCCCCCCTCCACTTT. Residues: CASSLDAGSPLHF.

In DNA form, the CDR3 reads TGTGCCTGGAGCCCGGGGCCCTTGGACGGCTACACCTTC. Translating it yields CAWSPGPLDGYTF. This chain joins TRBV30 and TRBJ1-2; TRBD1 is a possible D gene (5 bases). V shed 3 bases and J shed 8 bases, with 16 bases lying between them. There are 13 residues in the CDR3. CDR1 and CDR2 from the germline V gene are GTSNPN and SVGIG (reference sequence).

The rearrangement uses TRBV5-1 and TRBJ2-5; TRBD2 agrees at 8 bases. The germline V gene has CDR1 SGHRS and CDR2 YFSETQ. The CDR3 spans 15 residues. V lost 4 bases, J lost 0 bases, and 5 bases stayed unmatched. CDR3 sequence (DNA): TGCGCCAGCAGCCCGGGGACTAGATACCAAGAGACCCAGTACTTC. This gives the protein CASSPGTRYQETQYF.

The rearrangement joins TRBV5-1 to TRBJ1-5; maybe TRBD1 (5 bases). This CDR3 has 17 residues. Germline V gives CDR1 SGHRS, CDR2 YFSETQ. With 4 bases removed from V and 3 bases from J, the gap between germline ends came to 20 bases. CDR3 nucleotides: TGCGCCAGCAGCGCGACCCCGCAGACAGAATACAATCAGCCCCAGCATTTT. Its protein product is CASSATPQTEYNQPQHF.

CDR3 amino acids: CASSFVAGGGEQFF. The CDR3 DNA reads as TGTGCCAGCAGCTTTGTAGCGGGAGGTGGCGAGCAGTTCTTC. This sequence joins TRBV5-5 and TRBJ2-1; 10 nucleotides align to TRBD2. Germline CDR1 is SGHKS and CDR2 is YYEKEE (reference sequence). The CDR3 contains 14 residues. V lost 2 bases and J lost 10; bases outside the gene matches: 6.

The chain uses TRBV19 and TRBJ2-5; 7 bases agree with TRBD1. The V gene's germline CDR1 is LNHDA and CDR2 SQIVND (reference sequence). After removal of 4 bases from V and 5 bases from J, the junction contained 7 bases not matched to a gene. The CDR3 has 14 residues. The CDR3 region has the DNA TGTGCCAGTAGTACAAACAGGGGTAAGGAGACCCAGTACTTC. It codes for CASSTNRGKETQYF.